The sequence of this TCR beta chain was determined in a study of shared clonotypes between healthy human individuals (TCRdb year 2020). Regarding the complete study: A couple of women and a few men aged 18 to 49 years were included in the cohort. For each donor, three plates each were used for CD4 naive and CD4 memory, two plates were used for CD8 naive, and one plate was used for CD8 memory. The study deeply sequenced blood TCR repertoires of five healthy adults to estimate repertoire size and the extent of clonotype sharing between individuals. To increase sequencing depth and limit assay-specific biases, TCR repertoire library preparation and sequencing were carried out by different laboratories using diverse techniques. Each donor's leukapheresis produced roughly between roughly 0.85 and 9.5 billion PBMCs. General study outcomes and caveats: Pairwise subsampling led to the expectation that sequencing depth would affect the degree of clonotype sharing among donors. Only blood was sampled, and tissue TCR repertoires likely differ from those in blood. Across four donors, about 5.2% of naive CD4, approximately 3.6% of naive CD8, 2% to 2.5% of memory CD4, and about 0.44% of memory CD8 clonotypes were shared. Naive subsets generally had larger estimated clonotype richness than memory subsets did. Compared with non-shared clonotypes, the clonotypes found in all four sorted-subset donors had higher generation probabilities. Even with the large sequencing depth, rarefaction of the sorted-subset datasets indicated that sequencing was incomplete. The small number of donors limited the genetic and exposure-history diversity represented.

TCR CDR3 regions were amplified from genomic DNA by multiplex PCR using the deep immunoSEQ assay. Extracted genomic DNA from each cell subset was distributed evenly across all wells of several immunoSEQ 96-well plates, and each plate was treated as a replicate. For sorted subsets, roughly 200 ng of genomic DNA, equivalent to 25,000 to 30,000 T cell genomes, went into each replicate PCR. Purified libraries were measured with a Qubit 3.0 fluorometer, size-checked on a Bioanalyzer 2100, and measured again with the KAPA Library Quantification kit. Every immunoSEQ 96-well plate was sequenced on a separate single-read 150-cycle Illumina NextSeq 550 flow cell. On the authors' methods: The immunoSEQ output contained only junctional sequences without quality scores, so filtering could not match that applied to full-length reads. Sequences were annotated with PyIR, a Python wrapper for IgBLAST v1.9, using IMGT germline references to assign V/J genes and CDR3. Any read was removed if the V/J assignment was weak (E-value above 1e-6), the CDR3 was missing, or the read contained stop codons, out-of-frame junctions, or ambiguous translated residues. A V3J clonotype was defined by an identical inferred V gene, J gene, and CDR3 amino acid sequence. To compute the percentage overlap between repertoires, the number of shared unique clonotypes was divided by the size of the smaller repertoire. Richness of each repertoire was evaluated using RTK rarefaction, the Chao1 estimator, and Recon v2.1 estimates of unobserved clonotypes. Generation probabilities were computed with OLGA for all TCRbeta clonotypes obtained by the gDNA method from several donors. Imported from immuneACCESS, the table was reduced by TCRdb to in-frame sequences with V and J called. These copies leave out some clones; in studies compared against another copy, an unresolved V gene accounts for under half, and the cause of the remainder is not known. That table is the source of V, J and clone size, and D and trimming were worked out from the DNA. The sample includes millions of clones, with 85% to 95% observed a single time. The ten largest clones capture 1.5% to 2% of the sample.

Taken from cysteine to phenylalanine, the CDR3 has 16 residues. The retained sequence is limited to the CDR3, 48 bases, with the frame set at the first base. In the germline V gene, CDR1 corresponds to MGHRA and CDR2 to YSYEKL. Deletion took 0 bases off V and 0 bases off J, with a span of 11 bases between the germline ends. Concerning this clone: The antigen this receptor binds is unknown. No much larger clone exists at a distance of one base, and base qualities are not known.

For the CD8 naive samples, CD45RO-negative cells were positively selected for CCR7, yielding a CD45RA+CCR7+ population from which TemRA cells were excluded. The donors were healthy, HIV-negative adults with no recently reported acute infections or vaccinations. Every donor was a Caucasian adult residing in Nashville, Tennessee, USA. Blood was collected by leukapheresis, and PBMCs were isolated by Ficoll-Histopaque density gradient centrifugation and then cryopreserved in liquid nitrogen vapor phase. Analytical flow cytometry was used to check the purity and quantity of each magnetically sorted T cell population. Genomic DNA was isolated from each sorted fraction and quantified by UV absorbance on a Nanodrop 2000c.

Rearrangement joined TRBV4-1 to TRBJ1-1; the D gene is perhaps TRBD1, on 5 matching bases. This sequence originates from a man younger than 30 in good health. Some clones in this sample may be carry-over from other donors' samples. The source material was naive CD8+ T cells from PBMCs. The cell subset or site label corresponds to: CD45RA+CCR7+. The nucleotide sequence is given as TGCGCCAGCAGCCAAGATCGTTGGGACCTGAACACTGAAGCTTTCTTT. This yields the protein CASSQDRWDLNTEAFF.